This T cell receptor beta chain comes out of a study of cytomegalovirus exposure and HLA in healthy donors. Regarding the study as a whole: An analysis was carried out at a later point. It showed that HLA-associated TCR beta chains were more clonally expanded than equally common non-associated chains. According to an earlier analysis, most TCR beta V segments yielded productive rearrangements about 87% or about 30% of the time. Some highly shared sequence variants likely arose as a pipeline artifact. CMV antigen specificity was confirmed in vitro for three CMV-associated chains.

Researchers ran the PCR with 60 Vbeta and 13 Jbeta primers. Only in-frame clones appear in the TCRdb table, and some are missing; sequencing was by immunoSEQ multiplex PCR. The sample holds about 130,000 clones, 80% seen once. CDR3 length: 12 amino acids. CDR1 and CDR2 (germline): ENHRY, SYGVKD. V lost 7 bases and J lost 0, with 6 bases in between. This clone was seen once. Its antigen is currently unknown. The rearrangement links TRBV10-3 to TRBJ1-1, with D unclear. The source material was PBMCs. The source of this sequence is a middle-aged woman in good health and CMV-seronegative. The CDR3 is CAITDMNTEAFF. The CDR3 coding sequence is TGTGCCATCACCGACATGAACACTGAAGCTTTCTTT.